What follows are 23 T cell receptor beta chains derived from one specimen sequenced in a study of blood T cells in healthy people across ages. The second PCR ran roughly 7 to 12 cycles with a sample-barcoded 5' primer and J-beta primers. Using its own MiXCR run on the 5' RACE reads, TCRdb lists one record per CDR3 protein. The sample yields 910,000 or so distinct CDR3 sequences, 51% seen once. Sequencing was performed on blood. These receptors were collected from a woman aged 60-75 years in good health.

This clonotype has a handful of counts. V gene TRBV4-3 combines with J gene TRBJ2-7; weak D call: TRBD2 (5 bases). The CDR3 has 16 residues. V was cut by 0 bases and J by 4 bases, with 16 bases left in between. Germline CDR1 reads LGHNA; CDR2 reads YSLEER. The CDR3 spells CASSQDNLADFYEQYF. The CDR3 nucleotides are TGCGCCAGCAGCCAAGATAACCTAGCCGACTTTTACGAGCAGTACTTC.

This sequence joins TRBV4-1 and TRBJ2-7, with no clear D. CDR3 size: 14 residues. Germline V gene data show CDR1 as MGHRA and CDR2 as YSYEKL. V gave up 1 base and J gave up 3 bases, with 10 bases separating them. CDR3 DNA sequence: TGCGCCAGCAGCCAAGTACAACCTGACTACGAGCAGTACTTC. It is translated as CASSQVQPDYEQYF.

This sequence joins TRBV5-1 and TRBJ2-2; no definite D call. V lost 0 bases and J lost 0, with 3 bases in between. Germline V lookup: CDR1 SGHRS, CDR2 YFSETQ. CDR3 length: 14 residues. Here the CDR3 reads CASSLVANTGELFF. The CDR3 DNA reads as TGCGCCAGCAGCTTGGTCGCGAACACCGGGGAGCTGTTTTTT.

The genes are TRBV29-1 and TRBJ2-7, with D possibly being TRBD1 or TRBD2 (6 bases each). The CDR3 consists of 12 residues. The V end lost 7 bases, the J end lost 3 bases, and 13 bases lay between the germline ends. The germline gives CDR1 SQVTM, CDR2 ANQGSEA. CDR3 sequence (DNA): TGCAGCGCGGGGGCGGACAGCTACGAGCAGTACTTC. It encodes CSAGADSYEQYF.

This sequence joins TRBV12-3 or TRBV12-4 and TRBJ2-4; the match to TRBD1 covers 8 bases. V lost 5 bases to trimming and J lost 0 bases; unmatched junction nucleotides: 9. The CDR3 extends over 17 amino acids. The CDR3 loop is CASSPRTGRGAKNIQYF. CDR3 DNA: TGTGCCAGCAGTCCCCGGACAGGGAGAGGAGCCAAAAACATTCAGTACTTC.

This rearrangement joins TRBV6-4 to TRBJ2-7; D is possibly TRBD1 (5 bases). The DNA end is more similar to TRBJ2-5, so the J call may be wrong. Germline lookup yields CDR1 MRHNA and CDR2 SNTAGT. The CDR3 loop spans 16 amino acids. The CDR3 reads CASSDSARERKETQYF. The CDR3 DNA follows: TGTGCCAGCAGTGACTCGGCCAGGGAAAGAAAAGAGACCCAGTACTTC.

This clonotype was seen only a few times. The chain combines TRBV3-1 with TRBJ1-2, with D uncertain. This CDR3 region has 16 residues. Looked up from germline, CDR1 is LGHDT and CDR2 is YNNKEL (reference sequence). Trimming left V 2 bases short and J 7 bases short, with 20 bases between. The chain's CDR3 is CASSQILSGLSSGYTF. The CDR3 DNA reads TGTGCCAGCAGCCAAATTCTCTCAGGCTTGAGTTCTGGCTACACCTTC. The full variable domain, in which reference TRBV3-1 and TRBJ1-2 provide the parts outside the CDR3, is DTAVSQTPKYLVTQMGNDKSIKCEQNLGHDTMYWYKQDSKKFLKIMFSYNNKELIINETVPNRFSPKSPDKAHLNLHINSLELGDSAVYFCASSQILSGLSSGYTFGSGTRLTVV.

This clonotype showed up just a few times. The chain has TRBV11-2 and TRBJ2-4; D gene uncertain. V lost 3 bases and J 6 bases, leaving 9 bases between the germline ends. The germline gives CDR1 SGHAT, CDR2 FQNNGV. The CDR3 loop spans 13 amino acids. The CDR3: CASSFLDGNIQYF. Written as DNA, the CDR3 is TGTGCCAGCAGCTTTCTTGACGGAAACATTCAGTACTTC.

The V gene is TRBV7-9, the J gene TRBJ1-2; D is undetermined. The CDR3 is 13 residues long. Germline V lookup: CDR1 SEHNR, CDR2 FQNEAQ (reference sequence). Trimming left V 5 bases short and J 8 bases short, with 15 bases between. The CDR3: CASSQGLLEGYTF. The DNA for the CDR3 is TGTGCCAGCAGCCAAGGGCTTTTGGAGGGCTACACCTTC.

The chain couples TRBV27 to TRBJ2-4, with TRBD1 identical over 7 bases. V shed 5 bases and J 1 base; nucleotides not matched to a gene: 14. The CDR3 is made up of 18 amino acids. Germline assignment: CDR1 MNHEY and CDR2 SMNVEV (reference sequence). The CDR3 loop reads CASSTKGAQNPAKNIQYF. The CDR3 DNA reads as TGTGCCAGCAGTACTAAGGGGGCCCAAAACCCCGCCAAAAACATTCAGTACTTC.

The rearrangement uses TRBV7-9 and TRBJ2-1, with 8 nucleotides matching TRBD1. Trimming took 4 bases from V and 12 from J; bases not matched to a gene: 2. CDR1 is SEHNR and CDR2 is FQNEAQ in the germline V gene (reference sequence). The CDR3 loop spans 11 amino acids. CDR3 loop: CASSSGGWQFF. The CDR3, as DNA: TGTGCCAGCAGCTCAGGGGGCTGGCAGTTCTTC.

As for this clonotype: The junction departs from the called germline gene at one end, perhaps through a read error. The V call is TRBV2, the J call TRBJ2-1, with D perhaps TRBD1 (5 bases). The germline V gene encodes CDR1 SNHLY and CDR2 FYNNEI. This CDR3 comprises 13 residues. In DNA, the CDR3 is TGCGCCGGCAGTGGAACAGGATTGGGTGAGCAGTTCTTC. It translates to CAGSGTGLGEQFF.

V gene TRBV20-1 combines with J gene TRBJ2-5; the D gene is possibly TRBD2 (5 bases). The J call is in doubt because the DNA end fits TRBJ2-7 better. The germline gives CDR1 DFQATT, CDR2 SNEGSKA (reference sequence). The CDR3 has 10 amino acids. Written as DNA, the CDR3 is TGCAGTGCACTAGTCGGCGAGCAGTACTTC. Protein: CSALVGEQYF.

There are a few counts of this clonotype. The V and J genes are TRBV15 and TRBJ1-2; D uncertain. Germline-derived CDR1 and CDR2 are LNHNV and YYDKDF (reference sequence). This CDR3 contains 14 residues. The germline V and J ends were trimmed by 0 bases and 6 bases, with 11 bases remaining between them. CDR3 amino acids: CATSRDHPWDGYTF. DNA for the CDR3: TGTGCCACCAGCAGAGATCACCCCTGGGATGGCTACACCTTC.

The CDR3 DNA is TGTGCCAGCAGCTTTGATCTCAGCTCCTACAATGAGCAGTTCTTC. Residues: CASSFDLSSYNEQFF. The chain joins TRBV7-9 to TRBJ2-1; D gene unclear. The V gene's germline CDR1 is SEHNR and CDR2 FQNEAQ (reference sequence). Trimming removed 3 bases at V and 0 bases at J, with 9 bases between. The CDR3 spans 15 residues. Variable domain in full (rest from reference TRBV7-9 and TRBJ2-1): DTGVSQNPRHKITKRGQNVTFRCDPISEHNRLYWYRQTLGQGPEFLTYFQNEAQLEKSRLLSDRFSAERPKGSFSTLEIQRTEQGDSAMYLCASSFDLSSYNEQFFGPGTRLTVL.

V is TRBV20-1 and J is TRBJ2-4; a possible D gene is TRBD2 (5 bases). The better agreement between TRBJ2-7 and the DNA end casts doubt on the J call. This CDR3 contains 13 residues. The V gene's germline CDR1 is DFQATT and CDR2 SNEGSKA (reference sequence). The CDR3 region is CSAVPQGGYEQYF. The CDR3 nucleotides read TGCAGTGCTGTGCCCCAAGGAGGCTACGAGCAGTACTTC.

The V and J genes are TRBV29-1 and TRBJ1-2; 9 nucleotides align to TRBD1. Germline-derived CDR1 and CDR2 are SQVTM and ANQGSEA. V lost 6 bases and J lost 7; bases outside the gene matches: 3. This CDR3 has 11 residues. CDR3 region: CSVDRGGGYTF. The DNA for the CDR3 is TGCAGCGTGGACAGGGGAGGTGGCTACACCTTC.

The CDR3 nucleotides read TGTGCCAGCGAAACAACTGGGACAGGGCTGTCACCCCTCCACTTT. It codes for CASETTGTGLSPLHF. V usage is TRBV2 and J usage is TRBJ1-6; 9 nucleotides agree with TRBD1. Germline V gene data show CDR1 as SNHLY and CDR2 as FYNNEI. The CDR3 runs 15 residues. Trimming removed 8 bases from V and 10 bases from J; junction bases left unmatched: 12.

In its sample, this clonotype was seen a few times. The rearrangement uses TRBV4-2 and TRBJ2-3, with 7 positions matching TRBD2. The germline CDR1 and CDR2 sequences are LGHNA and YNFKEQ. This CDR3 contains 18 residues. V lost 0 bases, J lost 5 bases, and 14 bases stayed unmatched. DNA for the CDR3: TGTGCCAGCAGCCAAGAAAGTGGGAGGGCCGTGGCAAGAGATACGCAGTATTTT. Amino acids: CASSQESGRAVARDTQYF.

Ten or more counts support this clonotype. This chain connects TRBV4-1 to TRBJ2-4; possibly TRBD1 for D (6 bases). The CDR3 has 16 residues. V was shortened by 1 base and J by 2 bases, with 12 bases between the two germline ends. CDR1 and CDR2 from the germline V gene are MGHRA and YSYEKL. CDR3: CASSQVIGTTKNIQYF. CDR3 DNA: TGCGCCAGCAGCCAAGTTATCGGGACAACCAAAAACATTCAGTACTTC.

The CDR3 DNA is TGTGCCAGCAGTTACGATCTCCGCTCCTACAATGAGCAGTTCTTC. It specifies CASSYDLRSYNEQFF. The rearrangement uses TRBV6-2 or TRBV6-3 and TRBJ2-1; D call uncertain. The CDR3 length is 15 residues. Trimming pared 2 bases from V and 0 bases from J, leaving 8 bases between. Germline V CDR1 and CDR2: MNHEY, SVGEGT.

Only a few counts were recorded for this clonotype. CDR3 residues: CASSLDRENEQYF. CDR3 nucleotide sequence: TGTGCCAGCAGCTTAGATAGGGAAAACGAGCAGTACTTC. The genes are TRBV11-2 and TRBJ2-7; D call uncertain. Germline CDR1 is SGHAT and CDR2 is FQNNGV. V was shortened by 0 bases and J by 5 bases, with 8 bases between the two germline ends. The CDR3 extends over 13 amino acids.

The chain has TRBV20-1 and TRBJ2-7; TRBD2 might be the D (7 bases). The CDR3 covers 16 residues. The V gene lost 2 bases and the J gene lost 4 bases, with 21 bases spanning the gap. Germline CDR1 DFQATT, CDR2 SNEGSKA (reference sequence). As DNA, the CDR3 is TGCAGTGCTAGAAGGGAGAGGAGGACAGCGGGATACGAGCAGTACTTC. This translates into CSARRERRTAGYEQYF.